The 17 T cell receptor beta chains in this list originate from one sample, sequenced in a study of T cells after yellow fever vaccination. TCRdb re-called the 5' RACE reads with MiXCR, one entry per CDR3 protein. The sample yields under 400,000 distinct CDR3 sequences, 11% seen once. The sequencing here drew on PBMCs, taken on the day of the first yellow fever vaccination. The receptors stem from a man aged 18 to 35 who received the YFV17D yellow fever vaccine.

The V call is TRBV12-3 or TRBV12-4, the J call TRBJ1-1; D is ambiguous. This CDR3 contains 12 residues. The V and J ends lost 4 bases and 4 bases respectively, with 7 bases between them. In nucleotides, the CDR3 is TGTGCCAGCAGTTCCATTGGCACTGAAGCTTTCTTT. Translating it yields CASSSIGTEAFF.

The rearrangement uses TRBV11-3 and TRBJ2-1, with TRBD2 matching over 7 bases. Germline CDR1 is SGHNT and CDR2 is YENEEA. With V trimmed by 7 bases and J by 4 bases, 7 bases remained unmatched. The CDR3 has 14 amino acids. CDR3 nucleotides: TGTGCCAGCACTTGGGGAGGGCCTTACAATGAGCAGTTCTTC. It translates to CASTWGGPYNEQFF.

The genes are TRBV20-1 and TRBJ2-5, with D perhaps TRBD1 or TRBD2 (5 bases each). Germline V CDR1 and CDR2: DFQATT, SNEGSKA (reference sequence). The CDR3 is 15 amino acids. V was pared by 0 bases and J by 4 bases, with 15 bases between. This CDR3 reads CSARDPRGRGETQYF. For the CDR3, the DNA is TGCAGTGCTAGAGATCCCCGGGGCCGAGGAGAGACCCAGTACTTC.

The chain joins TRBV19 to TRBJ1-4; D possibly corresponds to TRBD1 (5 bases). Looked up from germline, CDR1 is LNHDA and CDR2 is SQIVND (reference sequence). This CDR3 has 13 residues. The V end was cut by 3 bases, the J end by 8 bases, with 10 bases between. The DNA for the CDR3 is TGTGCCAGTAGTATTTCCCGGGACGAAAAACTGTTTTTT. Amino acids: CASSISRDEKLFF.

This clonotype was found a few times. This sequence joins TRBV5-4 and TRBJ2-5; perhaps TRBD1 as D (6 bases). Germline CDR1 SGHNT, CDR2 YYREEE (reference sequence). Deletions cut 4 bases from V and 3 bases from J, with 19 bases between. The CDR3 has 16 amino acids. CDR3: CASSPRGQQSKETQYF. CDR3 DNA sequence: TGTGCCAGCAGCCCGCGCGGACAGCAATCTAAAGAGACCCAGTACTTC.

CDR3 sequence (DNA): TGTGCCAGCAGCTTAGATGGCTTTGCAGGGGGTCGGAACGAGCAGTACTTC. Amino acid sequence: CASSLDGFAGGRNEQYF. The rearrangement uses TRBV11-2 and TRBJ2-7; 7 nucleotides align to TRBD1. Germline values: CDR1 SGHAT, CDR2 FQNNGV. The CDR3 length is 17 residues. J was trimmed by 5 bases and V by 0 bases; bases with no gene match: 13. Full variable domain (outside the CDR3, taken from reference TRBV11-2 and TRBJ2-7): EAGVAQSPRYKIIEKRQSVAFWCNPISGHATLYWYQQILGQGPKLLIQFQNNGVVDDSQLPKDRFSAERLKGVDSTLKIQPAKLEDSAVYLCASSLDGFAGGRNEQYFGPGTRLTVT.

This clonotype was seen only a few times. J is TRBJ2-7 and V is TRBV15; D might be TRBD1 or TRBD2, each matching 5 bases. The germline V and J ends were trimmed by 3 bases and 3 bases, with 12 bases remaining between them. There are 14 residues in the CDR3. Per germline, CDR1 LNHNV and CDR2 YYDKDF (reference sequence). This CDR3 reads CATSSARDLYEQYF. The CDR3, as DNA: TGTGCCACCAGCAGTGCCCGGGACCTCTACGAGCAGTACTTC.

V usage is TRBV7-3 and J usage is TRBJ2-7; D is possibly TRBD1 (5 bases). Germline CDR1 reads SGHTA; CDR2 reads FQGTGA. Trimming took 4 bases from V and 3 from J, leaving 16 bases between them. This CDR3 is 15 amino acids long. CDR3 amino acids: CASSYDSSVLYEQYF. As DNA, the CDR3 is TGTGCCAGCAGCTACGACAGTTCTGTTCTCTACGAGCAGTACTTC.

This clonotype appeared a few times. The V call is TRBV6-5, the J call TRBJ2-1; D is possibly TRBD2 (5 bases). The CDR3 extends over 16 amino acids. The V gene lost 4 bases and the J gene lost 2 bases, with 15 bases spanning the gap. Per the germline V gene, CDR1 is MNHEY and CDR2 is SVGAGI. The CDR3 DNA sequence: TGTGCCAGCAGTTTTTCGGAGGAGTCAACCTACAATGAGCAGTTCTTC. Protein: CASSFSEESTYNEQFF.

This clonotype was counted a few times. J is TRBJ1-1 and V is TRBV4-1; D perhaps matches TRBD1 (5 bases). This CDR3 spans 14 amino acids. Germline CDR1 is MGHRA and CDR2 is YSYEKL. V dropped 5 bases and J dropped 1 base, with 11 bases sitting between them. The chain's CDR3 is CASSKDNRNTEAFF. The CDR3 DNA sequence: TGCGCCAGCAGCAAGGACAACCGGAACACTGAAGCTTTCTTT.

This clonotype was counted a few times. The rearrangement links TRBV11-2 to TRBJ2-2; 16 nucleotides match TRBD2. J gave up 0 bases and V 4 bases, and 5 bases lay outside the gene matches. This CDR3 region has 19 residues. CDR1 and CDR2 (germline): SGHAT, FQNNGV. The CDR3 DNA reads TGTGCCAGCAGCTCGGGACTAGCGGGGGGGGAGCCGAACACCGGGGAGCTGTTTTTT. It codes for CASSSGLAGGEPNTGELFF.

The genes are TRBV5-4 and TRBJ2-5, with a weak D call TRBD1 (6 bases). This CDR3 is built from 15 residues. Germline CDR1 SGHNT, CDR2 YYREEE (reference sequence). The germline V and J ends were trimmed by 1 base and 5 bases, with 15 bases remaining between them. The CDR3 coding sequence is TGTGCCAGCAGCTTGTATTTTGGGGGCCGGGAGACCCAGTACTTC. It encodes CASSLYFGGRETQYF.

This clonotype was detected ten times or more. The chain combines TRBV20-1 with TRBJ1-2, with D maybe TRBD1 (6 bases). V lost 0 bases and J lost 8, with 16 bases in between. The germline CDR1 and CDR2 sequences are DFQATT and SNEGSKA (reference sequence). The CDR3 is 14 residues long. The CDR3: CSARDLGASSGYTF. CDR3 DNA: TGCAGTGCTAGAGATCTGGGGGCGTCTTCCGGCTACACCTTC.

This clonotype was counted many times. The gene calls are TRBV6-1 and TRBJ2-6; D might be TRBD2 (5 bases). V was clipped by 8 bases and J by 3 bases, with 11 bases between them. Germline V gene data show CDR1 as MNHNS and CDR2 as SASEGT. This CDR3 contains 14 residues. The DNA of the CDR3 is TGTGCCAGCCGGGGAGCGGTTGGGGCCAACGTCCTGACTTTC. Translated, it gives CASRGAVGANVLTF.

This sequence joins TRBV5-1 and TRBJ2-4; D uncertain. From germline, CDR1 is SGHRS and CDR2 YFSETQ. Trimming left V 0 bases short and J 8 bases short, with 15 bases between. The CDR3 loop spans 15 amino acids. The CDR3 DNA is TGCGCCAGCAGCTTGGGCATACAGCAGACATACATTCAGTACTTC. This gives the protein CASSLGIQQTYIQYF.

The chain is built from TRBV27 and TRBJ1-1, with D possibly TRBD1 on 5 matching bases. V was trimmed by 3 bases and J by 11 bases, leaving 16 bases between them. CDR1 is MNHEY and CDR2 is SMNVEV in the germline V gene (reference sequence). The CDR3 runs 13 residues. CDR3 region: CASSFDSRAHAFF. The CDR3 DNA is TGTGCCAGCAGTTTCGATAGCAGGGCCCACGCTTTCTTT.

The genes are TRBV5-1 and TRBJ2-3; 9 nucleotides line up with TRBD2. This CDR3 has 15 amino acids. From germline, CDR1 is SGHRS and CDR2 YFSETQ. V lost 1 base to trimming and J lost 3 bases; unmatched junction nucleotides: 3. CDR3 sequence reads: CASSLMLAGTDTQYF. Written as DNA, the CDR3 is TGCGCCAGCAGCTTGATGCTAGCGGGGACAGATACGCAGTATTTT. The full variable domain, rest sourced from reference TRBV5-1 and TRBJ2-3, is KAGVTQTPRYLIKTRGQQVTLSCSPISGHRSVSWYQQTPGQGLQFLFEYFSETQRNKGNFPGRFSGRQFSNSRSEMNVSTLELGDSALYLCASSLMLAGTDTQYFGPGTRLTVL.